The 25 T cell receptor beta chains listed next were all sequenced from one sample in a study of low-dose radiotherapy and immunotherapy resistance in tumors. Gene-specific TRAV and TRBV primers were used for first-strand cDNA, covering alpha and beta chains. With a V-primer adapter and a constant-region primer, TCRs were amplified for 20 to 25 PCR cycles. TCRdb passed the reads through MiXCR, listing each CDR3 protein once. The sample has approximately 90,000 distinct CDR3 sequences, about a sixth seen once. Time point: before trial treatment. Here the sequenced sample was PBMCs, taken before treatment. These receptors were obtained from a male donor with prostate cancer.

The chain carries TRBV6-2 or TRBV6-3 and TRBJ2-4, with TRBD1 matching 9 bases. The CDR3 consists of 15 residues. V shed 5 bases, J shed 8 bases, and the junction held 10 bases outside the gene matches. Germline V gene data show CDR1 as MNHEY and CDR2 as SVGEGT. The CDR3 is CASSPPGQGRYIQYF. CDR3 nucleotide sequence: TGTGCCAGCAGTCCCCCGGGACAGGGACGATACATTCAGTACTTC.

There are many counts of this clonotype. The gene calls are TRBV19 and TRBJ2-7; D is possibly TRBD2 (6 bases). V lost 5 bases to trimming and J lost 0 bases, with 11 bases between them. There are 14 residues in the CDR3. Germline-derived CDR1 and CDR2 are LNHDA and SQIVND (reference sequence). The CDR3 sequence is CASSGRLSSYEQYF. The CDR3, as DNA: TGTGCCAGTAGTGGGAGGCTTTCCTCCTACGAGCAGTACTTC.

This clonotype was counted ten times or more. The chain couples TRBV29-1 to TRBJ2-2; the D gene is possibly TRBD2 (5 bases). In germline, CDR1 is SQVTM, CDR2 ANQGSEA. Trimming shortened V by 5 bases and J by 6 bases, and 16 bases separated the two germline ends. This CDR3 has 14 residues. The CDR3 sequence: CSVLIGLLPGELFF. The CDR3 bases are TGCAGCGTTTTAATCGGACTTTTACCCGGGGAGCTGTTTTTT.

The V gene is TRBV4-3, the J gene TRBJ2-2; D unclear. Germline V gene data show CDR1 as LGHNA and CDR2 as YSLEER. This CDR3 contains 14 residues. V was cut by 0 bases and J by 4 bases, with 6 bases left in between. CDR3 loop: CASSQDPSTGELFF. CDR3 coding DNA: TGCGCCAGCAGCCAAGATCCCAGCACCGGGGAGCTGTTTTTT.

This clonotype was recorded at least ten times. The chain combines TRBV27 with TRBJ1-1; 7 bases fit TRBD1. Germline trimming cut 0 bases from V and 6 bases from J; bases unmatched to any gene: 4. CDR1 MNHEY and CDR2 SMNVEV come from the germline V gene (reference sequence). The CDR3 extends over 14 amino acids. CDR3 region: CASSLSPDRAEAFF. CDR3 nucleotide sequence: TGTGCCAGCAGTTTATCCCCCGACAGGGCTGAAGCTTTCTTT.

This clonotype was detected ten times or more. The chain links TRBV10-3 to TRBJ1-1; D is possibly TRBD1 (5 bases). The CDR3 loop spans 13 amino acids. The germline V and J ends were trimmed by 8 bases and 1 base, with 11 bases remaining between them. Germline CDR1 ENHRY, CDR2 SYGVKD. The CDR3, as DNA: TGTGCCATCGGGAGGGGCTCGAACACTGAAGCTTTCTTT. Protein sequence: CAIGRGSNTEAFF.

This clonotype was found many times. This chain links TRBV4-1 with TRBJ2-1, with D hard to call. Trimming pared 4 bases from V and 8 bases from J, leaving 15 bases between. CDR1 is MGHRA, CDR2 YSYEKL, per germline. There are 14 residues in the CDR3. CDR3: CASSPEASRYEQFF. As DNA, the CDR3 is TGCGCCAGCAGCCCCGAAGCTAGTAGGTATGAGCAGTTCTTC.

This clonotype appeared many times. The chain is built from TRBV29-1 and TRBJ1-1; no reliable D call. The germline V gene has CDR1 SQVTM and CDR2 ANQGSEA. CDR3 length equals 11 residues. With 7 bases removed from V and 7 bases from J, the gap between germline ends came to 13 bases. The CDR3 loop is CSAGSGYEAFF. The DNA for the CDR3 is TGCAGCGCCGGTAGCGGGTATGAAGCTTTCTTT.

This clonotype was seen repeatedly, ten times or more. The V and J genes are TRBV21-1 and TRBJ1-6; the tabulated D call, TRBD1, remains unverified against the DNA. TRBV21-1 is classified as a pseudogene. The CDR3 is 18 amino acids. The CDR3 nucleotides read TGTGCCAGCAGCTCACGGGTCAGGGGGCGACGATATAATTCACCCCTCCACTTT. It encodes CASSSRVRGRRYNSPLHF.

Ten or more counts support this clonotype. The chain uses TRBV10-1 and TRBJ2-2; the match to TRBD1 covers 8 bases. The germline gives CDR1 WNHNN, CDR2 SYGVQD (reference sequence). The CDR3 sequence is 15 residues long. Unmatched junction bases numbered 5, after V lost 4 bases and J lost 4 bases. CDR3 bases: TGCGCCAGCAGTGGGACAGGGATCGGCACCGGGGAGCTGTTTTTT. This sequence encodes CASSGTGIGTGELFF.

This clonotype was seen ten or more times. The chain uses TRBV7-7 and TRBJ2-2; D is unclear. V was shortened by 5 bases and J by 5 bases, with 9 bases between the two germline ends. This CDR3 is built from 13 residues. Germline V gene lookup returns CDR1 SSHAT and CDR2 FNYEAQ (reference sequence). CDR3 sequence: CASSPETTGELFF. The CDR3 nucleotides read TGTGCCAGCAGCCCCGAGACGACCGGGGAGCTGTTTTTT. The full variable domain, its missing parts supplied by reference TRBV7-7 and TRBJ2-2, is GAGVSQSPRYKVTKRGQDVTLRCDPISSHATLYWYQQALGQGPEFLTYFNYEAQPDKSGLPSDRFSAERPEGSISTLTIQRTEQRDSAMYRCASSPETTGELFFGEGSRLTVL.

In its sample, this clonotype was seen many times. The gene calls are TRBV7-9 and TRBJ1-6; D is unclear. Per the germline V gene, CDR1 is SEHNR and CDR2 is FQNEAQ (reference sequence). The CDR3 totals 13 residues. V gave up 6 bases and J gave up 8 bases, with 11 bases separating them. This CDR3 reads CASSLPGHSPLHF. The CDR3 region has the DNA TGTGCCAGCAGTCTCCCGGGCCATTCACCCCTCCACTTT. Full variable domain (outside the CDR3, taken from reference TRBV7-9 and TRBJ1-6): DTGVSQNPRHKITKRGQNVTFRCDPISEHNRLYWYRQTLGQGPEFLTYFQNEAQLEKSRLLSDRFSAERPKGSFSTLEIQRTEQGDSAMYLCASSLPGHSPLHFGNGTRLTVT.

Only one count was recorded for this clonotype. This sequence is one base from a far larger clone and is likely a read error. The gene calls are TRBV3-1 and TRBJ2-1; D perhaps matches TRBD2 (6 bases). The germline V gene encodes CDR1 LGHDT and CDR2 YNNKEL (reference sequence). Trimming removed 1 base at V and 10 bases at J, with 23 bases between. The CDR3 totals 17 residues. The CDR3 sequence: CASSQGPRALEGYEQFF. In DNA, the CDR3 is TGTGCCAGCAGCCAAGGGCCCCGGGCCTTGGAGGGCTACGAGCAGTTCTTC.

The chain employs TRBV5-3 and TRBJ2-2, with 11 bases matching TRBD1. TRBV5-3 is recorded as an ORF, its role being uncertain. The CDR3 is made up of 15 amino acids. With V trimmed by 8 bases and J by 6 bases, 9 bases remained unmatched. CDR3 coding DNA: TGTGCCAGCAGCGAACCGGGACAGGGGGCCGGGGAGCTGTTTTTT. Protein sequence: CASSEPGQGAGELFF.

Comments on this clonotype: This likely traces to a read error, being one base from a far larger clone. The CDR3 region is CASSLDLGNEQYF. CDR3 in DNA: TGTGCCAGCAGCTTGGATCTGGGCAATGAGCAGTACTTC. This sequence joins TRBV5-5 and TRBJ2-5, with D unresolved. CDR1 is SGHKS and CDR2 is YYEKEE in the germline V gene (reference sequence). The CDR3 extends over 13 amino acids. Between the trimmed V and J ends, which lost 0 bases and 11 bases, there was a span of 14 bases.

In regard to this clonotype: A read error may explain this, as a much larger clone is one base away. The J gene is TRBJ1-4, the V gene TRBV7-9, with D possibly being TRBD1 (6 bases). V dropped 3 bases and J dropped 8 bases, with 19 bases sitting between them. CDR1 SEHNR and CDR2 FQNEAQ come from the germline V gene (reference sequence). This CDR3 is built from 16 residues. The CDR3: CASSFSRTAADEKLFF. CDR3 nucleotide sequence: TGTGCCAGCAGCTTTAGTCGGACAGCGGCGGACGAAAAACTGTTTTTT.

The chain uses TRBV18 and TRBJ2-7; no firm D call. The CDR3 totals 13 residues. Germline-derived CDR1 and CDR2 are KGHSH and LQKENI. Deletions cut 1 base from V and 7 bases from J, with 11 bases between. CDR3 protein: CASSPRFREEQYF. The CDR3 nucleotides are TGTGCCAGCTCACCACGATTTAGGGAAGAGCAGTACTTC.

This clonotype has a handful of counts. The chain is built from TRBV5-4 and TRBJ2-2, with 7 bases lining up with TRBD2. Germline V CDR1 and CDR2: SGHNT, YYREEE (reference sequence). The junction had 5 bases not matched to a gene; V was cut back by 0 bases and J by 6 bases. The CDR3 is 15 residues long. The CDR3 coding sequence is TGTGCCAGCAGCTTGGGGGGGACTACGCCCGGGGAGCTGTTTTTT. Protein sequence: CASSLGGTTPGELFF.

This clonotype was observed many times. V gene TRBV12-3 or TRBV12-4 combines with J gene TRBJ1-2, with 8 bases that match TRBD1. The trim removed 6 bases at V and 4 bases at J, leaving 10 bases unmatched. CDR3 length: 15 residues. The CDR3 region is CASSPDRGPSYGYTF. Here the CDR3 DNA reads TGTGCCAGCAGCCCAGACAGGGGCCCTTCCTATGGCTACACCTTC.

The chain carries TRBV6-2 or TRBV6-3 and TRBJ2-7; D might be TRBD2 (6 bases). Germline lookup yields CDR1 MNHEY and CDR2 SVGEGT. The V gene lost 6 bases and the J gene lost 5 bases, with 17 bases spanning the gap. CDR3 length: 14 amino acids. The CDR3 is CASSSTQGGDEQYF. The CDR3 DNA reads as TGTGCCAGCAGCTCGACCCAGGGCGGGGACGAGCAGTACTTC.

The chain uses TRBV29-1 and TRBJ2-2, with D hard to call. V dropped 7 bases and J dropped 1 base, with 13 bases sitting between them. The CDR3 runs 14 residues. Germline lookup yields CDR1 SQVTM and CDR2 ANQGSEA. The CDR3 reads CSAGAGGNTGELFF. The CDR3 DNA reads TGCAGCGCTGGCGCAGGCGGGAACACCGGGGAGCTGTTTTTT.

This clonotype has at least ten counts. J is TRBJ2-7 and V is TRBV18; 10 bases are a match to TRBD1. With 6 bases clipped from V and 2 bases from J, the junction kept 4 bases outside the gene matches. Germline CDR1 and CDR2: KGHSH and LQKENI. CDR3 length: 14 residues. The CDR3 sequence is CASSTGTGAYEQYF. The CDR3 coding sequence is TGTGCCAGCTCTACCGGGACAGGGGCCTACGAGCAGTACTTC.

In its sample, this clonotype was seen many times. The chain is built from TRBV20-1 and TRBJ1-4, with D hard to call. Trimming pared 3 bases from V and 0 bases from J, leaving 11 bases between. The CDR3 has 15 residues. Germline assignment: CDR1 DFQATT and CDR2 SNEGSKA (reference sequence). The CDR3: CSASLGFATNEKLFF. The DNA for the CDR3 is TGCAGTGCTAGCTTGGGGTTTGCAACTAATGAAAAACTGTTTTTT.

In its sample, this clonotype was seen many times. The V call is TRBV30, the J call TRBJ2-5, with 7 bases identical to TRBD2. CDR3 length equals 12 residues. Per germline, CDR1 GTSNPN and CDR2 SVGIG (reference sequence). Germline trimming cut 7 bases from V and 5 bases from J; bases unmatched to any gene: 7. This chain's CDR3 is CALGGDGETQYF. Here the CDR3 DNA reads TGTGCCTTGGGGGGGGATGGGGAGACCCAGTACTTC.

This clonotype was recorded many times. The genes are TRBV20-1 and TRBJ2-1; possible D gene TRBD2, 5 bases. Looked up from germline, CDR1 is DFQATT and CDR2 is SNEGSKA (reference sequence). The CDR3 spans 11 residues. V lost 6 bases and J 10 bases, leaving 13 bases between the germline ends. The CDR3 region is CSAAPRGEQFF. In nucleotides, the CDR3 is TGCAGTGCGGCCCCCCGGGGAGAGCAGTTCTTC.